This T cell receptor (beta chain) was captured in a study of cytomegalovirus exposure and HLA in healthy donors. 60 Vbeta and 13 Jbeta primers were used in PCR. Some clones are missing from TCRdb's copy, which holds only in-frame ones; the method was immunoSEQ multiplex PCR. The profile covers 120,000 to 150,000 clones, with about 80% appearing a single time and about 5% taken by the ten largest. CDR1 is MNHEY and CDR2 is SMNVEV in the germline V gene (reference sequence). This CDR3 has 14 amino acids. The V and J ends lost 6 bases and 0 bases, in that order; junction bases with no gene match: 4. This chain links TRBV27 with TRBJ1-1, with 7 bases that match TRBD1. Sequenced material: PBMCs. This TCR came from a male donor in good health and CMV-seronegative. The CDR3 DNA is TGTGCCAGCAGGCTACAGGGGATGAACACTGAAGCTTTCTTT. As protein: CASRLQGMNTEAFF.